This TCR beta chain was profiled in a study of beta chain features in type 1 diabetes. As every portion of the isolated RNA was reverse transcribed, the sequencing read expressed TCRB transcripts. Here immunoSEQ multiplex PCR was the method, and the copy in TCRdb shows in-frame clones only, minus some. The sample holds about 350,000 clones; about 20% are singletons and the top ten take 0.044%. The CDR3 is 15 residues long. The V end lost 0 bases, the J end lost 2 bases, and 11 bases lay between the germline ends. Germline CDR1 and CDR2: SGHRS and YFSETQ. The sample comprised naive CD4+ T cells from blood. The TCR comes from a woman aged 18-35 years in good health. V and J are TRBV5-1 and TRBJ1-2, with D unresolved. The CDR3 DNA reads TGCGCCAGCAGCTTGGAGGAGGGAATGAACTATGGCTACACCTTC. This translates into CASSLEEGMNYGYTF.